Following are 17 T cell receptor beta chains from one sample sequenced in a study of cytomegalovirus exposure and HLA in healthy donors. The primer mix had 60 Vbeta and 13 Jbeta primers. Assay used: immunoSEQ multiplex PCR; TCRdb lists only in-frame clones, some missing. The sample lists more than 150,000 clones, about 84% occurring once. The sequencing input was PBMCs. These receptors were collected from a man aged 50-60 years in good health and CMV-seronegative.

This sequence joins TRBV4-1 and TRBJ2-1; 10 bases agree with TRBD2. With V trimmed by 0 bases and J by 7 bases, 9 bases remained unmatched. This CDR3 spans 17 amino acids. Germline lookup yields CDR1 MGHRA and CDR2 YSYEKL. DNA of the CDR3: TGCGCCAGCAGCCAAGATTCCAGCGGGGGGGCTGGTAATGAGCAGTTCTTC. It codes for CASSQDSSGGAGNEQFF.

Remarks on this clone: The same CDR3 also results from other DNA sequences found in this sample. V usage is TRBV7-9 and J usage is TRBJ1-2; weak D call: TRBD1 (5 bases). Trimming pared 3 bases from V and 8 bases from J, leaving 7 bases between. The length of the CDR3 is 11 residues. Germline V CDR1 and CDR2: SEHNR, FQNEAQ (reference sequence). The CDR3 DNA sequence: TGTGCCAGCAGCTTGGGGGGGGGCTACACCTTC. It specifies CASSLGGGYTF.

The V gene is TRBV5-6, the J gene TRBJ2-7; 7 nucleotides agree with TRBD1. V lost 3 bases, J lost 1 base, and 1 base stayed unmatched. CDR1 SGHDT and CDR2 YYEEEE come from the germline V gene. The CDR3 loop spans 13 amino acids. This chain's CDR3 is CASSSTGSYEQYF. CDR3 coding DNA: TGTGCCAGCAGCTCGACAGGGTCCTACGAGCAGTACTTC. The whole variable domain, remainder taken from reference TRBV5-6 and TRBJ2-7, is DAGVTQSPTHLIKTRGQQVTLRCSPKSGHDTVSWYQQALGQGPQFIFQYYEEEERQRGNFPDRFSGHQFPNYSSELNVNALLLGDSALYLCASSSTGSYEQYFGPGTRLTVT.

The genes are TRBV7-3 and TRBJ2-3, with 7 bases lining up with TRBD2. The V and J ends lost 4 bases and 6 bases, in that order; junction bases with no gene match: 10. CDR3 size: 15 residues. Germline CDR1 SGHTA, CDR2 FQGTGA. Here the CDR3 reads CASSYSGGGSDTQYF. In nucleotides, the CDR3 is TGTGCCAGCAGCTACAGCGGCGGGGGATCGGATACGCAGTATTTT.

The chain combines TRBV5-6 with TRBJ1-5; 7 bases agree with TRBD1. CDR3 size: 13 residues. V lost 4 bases to trimming and J lost 7 bases; unmatched junction nucleotides: 5. Germline-derived CDR1 and CDR2 are SGHDT and YYEEEE. As DNA, the CDR3 is TGTGCCAGCAGCGGAAACAGGGGCCAGCCCCAGCATTTT. Translation: CASSGNRGQPQHF.

The rearrangement links TRBV6-1 to TRBJ2-7; the D gene is possibly TRBD1 (5 bases). This CDR3 region has 13 residues. Trimming left V 3 bases short and J 4 bases short, with 10 bases between. The germline CDR1 and CDR2 sequences are MNHNS and SASEGT. The chain's CDR3 is CASSDRVGYEQYF. The CDR3, as DNA: TGTGCCAGCAGTGACAGGGTAGGTTACGAGCAGTACTTC.

This clone occurred a few times. The chain combines TRBV6-5 with TRBJ2-3; TRBD2 matches at 9 bases. The CDR3 spans 15 residues. Germline values: CDR1 MNHEY, CDR2 SVGAGI. J gave up 1 base and V 2 bases, and 1 base lay outside the gene matches. CDR3 coding DNA: TGTGCCAGCAGTTACGAGCGGGGGGGCACAGATACGCAGTATTTT. It codes for CASSYERGGTDTQYF.

V is TRBV11-2 and J is TRBJ2-3; D remains unclear. The V gene lost 3 bases and the J gene lost 0 bases, with 4 bases spanning the gap. Germline V gives CDR1 SGHAT, CDR2 FQNNGV. CDR3 length equals 13 residues. The CDR3 region is CASSFFSTDTQYF. For the CDR3, the DNA is TGTGCCAGCAGCTTCTTTAGCACAGATACGCAGTATTTT. Full variable domain (missing parts from reference TRBV11-2 and TRBJ2-3): EAGVAQSPRYKIIEKRQSVAFWCNPISGHATLYWYQQILGQGPKLLIQFQNNGVVDDSQLPKDRFSAERLKGVDSTLKIQPAKLEDSAVYLCASSFFSTDTQYFGPGTRLTVL.

This chain uses TRBV10-1 with TRBJ2-5, with D possibly TRBD1 on 5 matching bases. Germline V gene lookup returns CDR1 WNHNN and CDR2 SYGVQD (reference sequence). Between the trimmed V and J ends, which lost 0 bases and 6 bases, there was a span of 11 bases. The CDR3 is made up of 14 amino acids. CDR3 sequence: CASSESSGRKTQYF. The CDR3 bases are TGCGCCAGCAGTGAGTCGTCAGGGCGGAAGACCCAGTACTTC.

The chain has TRBV19 and TRBJ2-3; 10 bases match TRBD1. The V gene end was trimmed by 5 bases and the J gene end by 1 base; junction bases not matched to a gene: 6. Germline CDR1 and CDR2: LNHDA and SQIVND (reference sequence). The length of the CDR3 is 16 residues. The CDR3 loop is CASSADRGRGTDTQYF. The CDR3 DNA follows: TGTGCCAGTAGTGCAGACAGGGGGCGCGGCACAGATACGCAGTATTTT.

This chain joins TRBV13 and TRBJ1-2; tentatively, D is TRBD1 (5 bases). V lost 4 bases and J lost 4, with 13 bases in between. Germline V CDR1 and CDR2: PRHDT, FYEKMQ (reference sequence). This CDR3 region has 14 residues. The CDR3: CASSSREDGYGYTF. The CDR3 DNA is TGTGCCAGCAGCTCCAGGGAGGATGGCTATGGCTACACCTTC.

The V and J genes are TRBV2 and TRBJ2-5; perhaps TRBD1 as D (5 bases). V lost 5 bases and J 5 bases, leaving 33 bases between the germline ends. Germline V gene lookup returns CDR1 SNHLY and CDR2 FYNNEI. The CDR3 has 20 amino acids. The CDR3 protein is CASSTGELRAHSVVSETQYF. The CDR3 DNA sequence: TGTGCCAGCAGTACAGGAGAGCTTCGGGCCCATTCTGTAGTTTCGGAGACCCAGTACTTC.

The count of this clone is one. The chain combines TRBV5-1 with TRBJ1-1; D might be TRBD1 (6 bases). Trimming left V 6 bases short and J 1 base short, with 13 bases between. The CDR3 totals 14 residues. Germline CDR1 reads SGHRS; CDR2 reads YFSETQ. The CDR3 here is CASNTGLGNTEAFF. The CDR3 DNA is TGCGCCAGCAATACAGGGCTAGGGAACACTGAAGCTTTCTTT. The full variable domain, its missing parts supplied by reference TRBV5-1 and TRBJ1-1, is KAGVTQTPRYLIKTRGQQVTLSCSPISGHRSVSWYQQTPGQGLQFLFEYFSETQRNKGNFPGRFSGRQFSNSRSEMNVSTLELGDSALYLCASNTGLGNTEAFFGQGTRLTVV.

The genes are TRBV5-1 and TRBJ1-3; tentative D call: TRBD1 (6 bases). The CDR3 is made up of 14 amino acids. Trimming pared 0 bases from V and 7 bases from J, leaving 11 bases between. Germline-derived CDR1 and CDR2 are SGHRS and YFSETQ. The CDR3 nucleotides read TGCGCCAGCAGCTTGGACAGGGTCGGCAACACCATATATTTT. Encoded protein: CASSLDRVGNTIYF.

The chain joins TRBV5-6 to TRBJ2-2; D not resolved. CDR3 length: 13 amino acids. Germline V lookup: CDR1 SGHDT, CDR2 YYEEEE. V shed 4 bases and J shed 1 base, with 5 bases lying between them. CDR3 residues: CASSLWNTGELFF. CDR3 nucleotides: TGTGCCAGCAGCCTCTGGAACACCGGGGAGCTGTTTTTT.

This chain's CDR3 is CASSELLGSTGELFF. The CDR3 nucleotides are TGTGCCAGCAGTGAATTATTAGGGAGCACCGGGGAGCTGTTTTTT. The chain uses TRBV6-1 and TRBJ2-2; the D gene is possibly TRBD2 (5 bases). The CDR3 runs 15 residues. Germline loops: CDR1 MNHNS, CDR2 SASEGT. Trimming pared 2 bases from V and 4 bases from J, leaving 11 bases between.

This clone occurred a few times. The V and J genes are TRBV7-9 and TRBJ1-3, with D possibly being TRBD1 (5 bases). V was clipped by 0 bases and J by 8 bases, with 11 bases between them. Germline values: CDR1 SEHNR, CDR2 FQNEAQ (reference sequence). The CDR3 contains 14 residues. Here the CDR3 reads CASSLAGLPDTIYF. CDR3 coding DNA: TGTGCCAGCAGCTTAGCGGGGCTCCCGGACACCATATATTTT.